The 8 T cell receptor beta chains listed next were all sequenced from one sample in a study of cytomegalovirus exposure and HLA in healthy donors. PCR employed 60 Vbeta and 13 Jbeta primers. TCRdb's table, derived via immunoSEQ multiplex PCR, lists solely in-frame clones and lacks some. The sample lists 150,000 to 180,000 clones; around 81% were seen once. The material sequenced was PBMCs. These receptors all come from a middle-aged woman in good health and CMV-seropositive.

This clone was detected a few times. The sample has other DNA sequences that encode this CDR3 too. This chain joins TRBV2 and TRBJ2-7, with 7 nucleotides matching TRBD1. With 5 bases clipped from V and 3 bases from J, the junction kept 1 base outside the gene matches. CDR1 SNHLY and CDR2 FYNNEI come from the germline V gene. The CDR3 is made up of 12 amino acids. As DNA, the CDR3 is TGTGCCAGCAGTCGACAGGGCTACGAGCAGTACTTC. Translation: CASSRQGYEQYF.

The rearrangement joins TRBV5-1 to TRBJ1-4; D not resolved. This CDR3 contains 15 residues. From germline, CDR1 is SGHRS and CDR2 YFSETQ. The ends were cut back, 5 bases at V and 2 bases at J, with 13 bases in the middle. The CDR3 is CASSPVAATNEKLFF. DNA of the CDR3: TGCGCCAGCAGTCCCGTCGCGGCTACTAATGAAAAACTGTTTTTT.

This clone was detected once. This chain connects TRBV13 to TRBJ2-3, with TRBD1 matching 7 bases. This CDR3 contains 16 residues. V shed 6 bases and J 0 bases; nucleotides not matched to a gene: 9. CDR1 and CDR2 (germline): PRHDT, FYEKMQ (reference sequence). The CDR3: CASSQTGTDSTDTQYF. CDR3 bases: TGTGCCAGCAGTCAAACCGGGACAGACAGCACAGATACGCAGTATTTT.

The chain combines TRBV6-1 with TRBJ2-3, with 11 bases that match TRBD1. Germline-derived CDR1 and CDR2 are MNHNS and SASEGT. With 0 bases clipped from V and 1 base from J, the junction kept 3 bases outside the gene matches. This CDR3 has 17 amino acids. The CDR3 here is CASSEAVGQGGTDTQYF. CDR3 nucleotide sequence: TGTGCCAGCAGTGAAGCGGTGGGACAGGGGGGCACAGATACGCAGTATTTT.

The genes are TRBV5-1 and TRBJ2-3; TRBD1 matches 8 bases. CDR3 length: 14 residues. V dropped 4 bases and J dropped 1; count of bases not matched to a gene: 2. Germline V gene sequence: CDR1 SGHRS, CDR2 YFSETQ. The CDR3 loop is CASSPDRGTDTQYF. The CDR3, as DNA: TGCGCCAGCAGCCCGGACAGGGGCACAGATACGCAGTATTTT. Combining the CDR3 with reference TRBV5-1 and TRBJ2-3 gives the whole variable domain KAGVTQTPRYLIKTRGQQVTLSCSPISGHRSVSWYQQTPGQGLQFLFEYFSETQRNKGNFPGRFSGRQFSNSRSEMNVSTLELGDSALYLCASSPDRGTDTQYFGPGTRLTVL.

This chain links TRBV7-6 with TRBJ2-2; the D gene is possibly TRBD2 (5 bases). V dropped 1 base and J dropped 1 base, with 10 bases sitting between them. CDR3 size: 16 residues. CDR1 and CDR2 from the germline V gene are SGHVS and FNYEAQ. CDR3 sequence: CASSLGGSENTGELFF. The CDR3 coding sequence is TGTGCCAGCAGCTTAGGGGGTAGCGAGAACACCGGGGAGCTGTTTTTT.

J is TRBJ2-5 and V is TRBV10-2; perhaps TRBD2 as D (7 bases). CDR1 is WSHSY and CDR2 is SAAADI in the germline V gene. The V and J ends lost 5 bases and 0 bases respectively, with 25 bases between them. The CDR3 is made up of 19 amino acids. The CDR3 nucleotides read TGCGCCAGCAGTACTCCCCCTGGGAGGGGGGTAGGTCACCAAGAGACCCAGTACTTC. Residues: CASSTPPGRGVGHQETQYF.

The chain joins TRBV30 to TRBJ1-1; possible D gene TRBD1, 6 bases. The CDR3 extends over 13 amino acids. The V end was cut by 2 bases, the J end by 5 bases, with 12 bases between. The germline CDR1 and CDR2 sequences are GTSNPN and SVGIG (reference sequence). CDR3 sequence reads: CAWSLTGWTEAFF. The CDR3 bases are TGTGCCTGGAGTCTGACAGGTTGGACTGAAGCTTTCTTT.